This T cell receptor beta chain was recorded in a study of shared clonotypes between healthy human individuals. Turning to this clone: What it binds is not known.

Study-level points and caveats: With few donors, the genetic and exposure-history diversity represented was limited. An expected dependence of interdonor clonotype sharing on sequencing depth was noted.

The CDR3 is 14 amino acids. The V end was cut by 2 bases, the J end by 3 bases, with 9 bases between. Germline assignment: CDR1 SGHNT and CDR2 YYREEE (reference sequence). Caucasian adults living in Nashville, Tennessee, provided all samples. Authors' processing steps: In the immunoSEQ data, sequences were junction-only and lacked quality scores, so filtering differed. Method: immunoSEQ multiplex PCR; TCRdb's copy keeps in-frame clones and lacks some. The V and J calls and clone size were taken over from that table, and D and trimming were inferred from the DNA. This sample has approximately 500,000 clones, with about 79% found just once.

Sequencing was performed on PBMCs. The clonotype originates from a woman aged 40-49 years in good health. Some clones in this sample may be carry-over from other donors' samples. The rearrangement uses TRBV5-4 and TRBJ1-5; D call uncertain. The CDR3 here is CASSLLGNNQPQHF. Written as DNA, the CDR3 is TGTGCCAGCAGCTTACTGGGGAACAATCAGCCCCAGCATTTT.